This T cell receptor beta chain was sequenced in a study of CD8 T cells in Susac syndrome. Only one count was recorded for this clonotype. Trimming stripped 6 bases from V and 0 bases from J, with 5 bases between. The CDR3 covers 11 residues. CDR1 DFQATT and CDR2 SNEGSKA come from the germline V gene (reference sequence). Patients with stable or active relapsing-remitting disease, all of them treatment-naive, made up the multiple sclerosis controls. With random hexamers, roughly 0.5 to 1 ug RNA was reverse transcribed. Amplification of the TCR beta CDR3 was carried out by immunoSEQ multiplex PCR, which spanned a total of 54 Vbeta and 13 Jbeta segments. TCRdb redid the calling of the immunoSEQ multiplex PCR reads with MiXCR, one entry per CDR3 protein. In the table there are 300,000 to 350,000 distinct CDR3 sequences, about 92% of which are singletons.

The sample consisted of CD4+ T cells from PBMCs. The TCR comes from a human donor with multiple sclerosis. The genes are TRBV20-1 and TRBJ1-1, with D uncertain. The CDR3 is CSATMNTEAFF. DNA for the CDR3: TGCAGTGCGACCATGAACACTGAAGCTTTCTTT.